These T cell receptor beta chains were read from a single sample in a study of blood T cell repertoires in COVID-19. Generated by immunoSEQ multiplex PCR, the TCRdb table keeps only in-frame clones and is missing some. The data show a few hundred thousand clones, around 90% seen once. Sequenced material: PBMCs or T cells enriched from blood (not recorded which). These receptors all stem from a woman between 18 and 30 years old who had recovered from COVID-19. Both conserved end residues are part of each CDR3. Fields, in order: clone size, J gene, D gene, V gene, CDR3 DNA, CDR3 protein. A D gene is named only where the DNA matches it firmly. The size field is filled for only some rows; it gives once, few, many or a size class.

>once|TRBJ2-7|-|TRBV27
TGTGCCTGCAGCAGCGGACCTTACGAGCAGTACTTC
CACSSGPYEQYF
>-|TRBJ1-6|-|TRBV7-6
TGTGCCAGCAGCCCGCCGGGAGGCCCACCCCTCCACTTT
CASSPPGGPPLHF
>-|TRBJ1-3|-|TRBV10-3
TGTGCCATCAGTGAGAAAGAGTTCAACTCTGGAAACACCATATATTTT
CAISEKEFNSGNTIYF
>-|TRBJ2-2|TRBD2|TRBV7-6
TGTGCCAGCAGCTTCACTAGCGGTTCGAACACCGGGGAGCTGTTTTTT
CASSFTSGSNTGELFF
>once|TRBJ2-3|-|TRBV7-9
TGTGCCAGCAGCTTAGACAGGGTCGATACGCAGTATTTT
CASSLDRVDTQYF
>-|TRBJ2-7|TRBD1|TRBV5-1
TGCGCCAGCAGCTTGGGACGGGACAGCTCCTACGAGCAGTACTTC
CASSLGRDSSYEQYF
>-|TRBJ2-5|TRBD2|TRBV3-1/TRBV3-2
TGTGCCAGCGGCCCAAGAGCGGGAGCAGAGACCCAGTACTTC
CASGPRAGAETQYF
>-|TRBJ2-5|-|TRBV4-1
TGCGCCAGCAGCCAAGATTATGAGACCCAGTACTTC
CASSQDYETQYF
>-|TRBJ1-3|-|TRBV5-1
TGCGCCAGCAGCTTGCTTGGGGCCGGAAACACCATATATTTT
CASSLLGAGNTIYF
>-|TRBJ2-5|-|TRBV5-1
TGCGCCAGCAGCTTGGCCAAACCGGGAGAGACCCAGTACTTC
CASSLAKPGETQYF
>-|TRBJ2-1|TRBD2|TRBV19
TGTGCCAGTAGTATTTCGGGGGGATCGAATGAGCAGTTCTTC
CASSISGGSNEQFF
>-|TRBJ1-1|-|TRBV12-5
TGTGCTAGTGGTTTGTATAAGGCAGGAAGGGGGAACACTGAAGCTTTCTTT
CASGLYKAGRGNTEAFF
>-|TRBJ1-2|-|TRBV7-2
TGTGCCAGCAGCTTTGGAGCAGCTCGGAAGAACACCTTC
CASSFGAARKNTF
>-|TRBJ2-3|TRBD1|TRBV4-3
TGCGCCAGCAGCCAAGACTTGGGGACAGCCTATCTCCAAAGCACAGATACGCAGTATTTT
CASSQDLGTAYLQSTDTQYF
>-|TRBJ2-7|-|TRBV15
TGTGCCACCAGCAGGTTTCCGGACATCTACGAGCAGTACTTC
CATSRFPDIYEQYF
>-|TRBJ2-7|TRBD1|TRBV4-1
TGCGCCAGCAGCCAACTGGACAGGTCCTACGAGCAGTACTTC
CASSQLDRSYEQYF
>-|TRBJ2-2|TRBD2|TRBV19
TGTGCCAGTAGTCGGACTAGCGGGATCACCGGGGAGCTGTTTTTT
CASSRTSGITGELFF
>once|TRBJ1-1|-|TRBV19
TGTGCCAGTACCCATCGTCCCGGGACATCTGAAGCTTTCTTT
CASTHRPGTSEAFF
>-|TRBJ2-7|-|TRBV6-1
TGTGCCAGCAGTGAAACAGTCTCCTACGAGCAGTACTTC
CASSETVSYEQYF
>-|TRBJ1-5|-|TRBV5-8
TGTGCCAGCAGCGCACGGGACACGATTGAGGCTAGCAATCAGCCCCAGCATTTT
CASSARDTIEASNQPQHF
>-|TRBJ2-1|-|TRBV7-3
TGTGCCAGCAGCTCCGGGACTCCGCACTACAATGAGCAGTTCTTC
CASSSGTPHYNEQFF
>-|TRBJ2-7|TRBD1|TRBV15
TGTGCCACCAGCAGAGGGACAGGTTCCTACGAGCAGTACTTC
CATSRGTGSYEQYF
>-|TRBJ1-6|TRBD1|TRBV14
TGTGCCAGCAGCCCACGGCAGGGGGACAATTCACCCCTCCACTTT
CASSPRQGDNSPLHF
>-|TRBJ2-5|TRBD1|TRBV3-1/TRBV3-2
TGTGCCAGCAGCCAAGTTCTCCGGGACAGGGGGCAAGAGACCCAGTACTTC
CASSQVLRDRGQETQYF
>-|TRBJ1-3|TRBD1|TRBV28
TGTGCCACCTCGGACAGGGCCCGGGACACCATATATTTT
CATSDRARDTIYF
>-|TRBJ2-5|TRBD1|TRBV5-4
TGTGCCAGCAGCAGTACAGGGGCGGAGACCCAGTACTTC
CASSSTGAETQYF
>-|TRBJ2-7|-|TRBV6-5
TGTGCCAGCAGTTACGAGGCGGGGGCCACCTACGAGCAGTACTTC
CASSYEAGATYEQYF
>-|TRBJ2-1|TRBD2|TRBV7-7
TGTGCCAGCAGCCTGCATGGCGGGAGTAAATACAATGAGCAGTTCTTC
CASSLHGGSKYNEQFF
>-|TRBJ2-7|TRBD1|TRBV5-6
TGTGCCAGCAGCCCGGACAGGGGGAGAGCCTACGAGCAGTACTTC
CASSPDRGRAYEQYF
>-|TRBJ2-1|-|TRBV4-3
TGCGCCAGCAGCCCCCCGGGGGGCCTCTACAATGAGCAGTTCTTC
CASSPPGGLYNEQFF
>few|TRBJ2-1|TRBD2|TRBV5-1
TGCGCCAGCAGCTTGGTGGCTAGCGGGGGGGCGGGTGAGCAGTTCTTC
CASSLVASGGAGEQFF
>-|TRBJ1-1|-|TRBV4-1
TGCGCCAGCAGCCAAGCCGTAAACACTGAAGCTTTCTTT
CASSQAVNTEAFF
>-|TRBJ2-5|-|TRBV5-1
TGCGCCAGCAGCTCGCAGGGAAACCAAGAGACCCAGTACTTC
CASSSQGNQETQYF
>-|TRBJ2-7|TRBD2|TRBV5-1
TGCGCCAGCAGCTTGGAACTAGCGGGAGGGGGGTACGAGCAGTACTTC
CASSLELAGGGYEQYF
>-|TRBJ2-1|TRBD2|TRBV11-2
TGTGCCAGCAGCTTAGAAGGACTAGCGGGGGCGGGGAATGAGCAGTTCTTC
CASSLEGLAGAGNEQFF
>-|TRBJ2-3|-|TRBV18
TGTGCCAGCTCACCAATGACAGACTCAGATACGCAGTATTTT
CASSPMTDSDTQYF
>once|TRBJ1-1|-|TRBV5-6
TGTGCCAGCAGCTTGACCACCGAGGGCTATACCACTGAAGCTTTCTTT
CASSLTTEGYTTEAFF
>-|TRBJ2-1|TRBD1|TRBV29-1
TGCAGCGGGAAACAGGGGGACGGTGAGCAGTTCTTC
CSGKQGDGEQFF
>-|TRBJ2-1|TRBD2|TRBV18
TGTGCCAGCTCACTCAGTAGCGGGGGGACCGGATACAATGAGCAGTTCTTC
CASSLSSGGTGYNEQFF
>-|TRBJ2-1|-|TRBV27
TGTGCCAGCAGTTTCGGAGGGAACGAGCAGTTCTTC
CASSFGGNEQFF
>-|TRBJ1-2|-|TRBV10-3
TGTGCCATCAGTGAGGGACCCCCGGACACCTATGGCTACACCTTC
CAISEGPPDTYGYTF
>-|TRBJ2-2|TRBD2|TRBV3-1/TRBV3-2
TGTGCCAGCAGCCCACAGACTAGCCAGGGTACCGGGGAGCTGTTTTTT
CASSPQTSQGTGELFF
>-|TRBJ1-4|TRBD1|TRBV19
TGTGCCAGTAGCCCGACAGGGCGGATTGGGGAAAAACTGTTTTTT
CASSPTGRIGEKLFF
>-|TRBJ2-6|TRBD1|TRBV7-2
TGTGCCAGCAGCCGCCATTACGGGACAGGGTCGGGGGCCAACGTCCTGACTTTC
CASSRHYGTGSGANVLTF
>-|TRBJ1-2|-|TRBV15
TGTGCCACCAGCAGAGAAGACAAGATCTATGGCTACACCTTC
CATSREDKIYGYTF
>-|TRBJ2-3|TRBD2|TRBV30
TGTGCCTGGAGTGCTACACTAGCGGGGGCAGATACGCAGTATTTT
CAWSATLAGADTQYF
>-|TRBJ2-5|TRBD2|TRBV7-9
TGTGCCAGCAGCCCCCCTATCCGGGGGGTGGGAGAGACCCAGTACTTC
CASSPPIRGVGETQYF
>-|TRBJ1-4|-|TRBV5-1
TGCGCCAGCAACCCGACAGGCACTAATGAAAAACTGTTTTTT
CASNPTGTNEKLFF
>-|TRBJ1-6|TRBD1|TRBV5-6
TGTGCCAGCAGCGTACAGGGGGCCGGGAATTCACCCCTCCACTTT
CASSVQGAGNSPLHF
>-|TRBJ1-1|-|TRBV11-3
TGTGCCAGCAGCTTAGATCGGAACACTGAAGCTTTCTTT
CASSLDRNTEAFF
>-|TRBJ1-2|TRBD1|TRBV7-3
TGTGCCAGCAGCTCCTGGACAGGGCGACTCTATGGCTACACCTTC
CASSSWTGRLYGYTF
>-|TRBJ2-1|TRBD2|TRBV6-2/TRBV6-3
TGTGCCAGCAGTTTCCCCTTTAGCGGGAGGGCCAATGAGCAGTTCTTC
CASSFPFSGRANEQFF
>-|TRBJ2-5|TRBD2|TRBV10-3
TGTGCCACCCTTCCGGGGGGGGCTGTCGGAGAGACCCAGTACTTC
CATLPGGAVGETQYF
>-|TRBJ2-5|-|TRBV15
TGTGCCACCTCTATGGGACTGAGTGTCGTGGAGACCCAGTACTTC
CATSMGLSVVETQYF